A single sample is the source of the 5 T cell receptor beta chains below, sequenced in a study of vaccination and CD4 T cells after COVID-19. The Oncomine TCR Beta short-read assay generated sequence data from the DNA of cultured CD4+ T cells. TCRdb itself ran the PCR reads through MiXCR, one entry per CDR3 protein. The table shows approximately 20,000 distinct CDR3 sequences, with roughly 64% occurring only once. Regarding treatment: roughly 11-day PBMC culture with coronavirus spike peptide pools or control peptides (ViraFEST assay). These receptors have no identified antigens. Sequencing used CD4+ T cells from blood, cultured in vitro. These receptors were obtained from a human donor who had recovered from COVID-19.

The chain couples TRBV20-1 to TRBJ2-1; D assignment may be TRBD1 or TRBD2 (5 bases each). The CDR3 runs 16 residues. V was clipped by 6 bases and J by 7 bases, with 25 bases between them. Germline CDR1 DFQATT, CDR2 SNEGSKA (reference sequence). CDR3 sequence (DNA): TGCAGTGCCGGTAATTGGGACCGAAACGAGTGGAATGAGCAGTTCTTC. It codes for CSAGNWDRNEWNEQFF.

There are a few counts of this clonotype. The V gene is TRBV2, the J gene TRBJ2-5; 7 bases are shared with TRBD1. Per the germline V gene, CDR1 is SNHLY and CDR2 is FYNNEI. This CDR3 is 14 amino acids long. The trim removed 5 bases at V and 1 base at J, leaving 4 bases unmatched. Written as DNA, the CDR3 is TGTGCCAGCAGTTTTGACAGGGTCCAAGAGACCCAGTACTTC. As protein: CASSFDRVQETQYF.

The chain has TRBV28 and TRBJ1-5, with D possibly TRBD1 on 6 matching bases. Trimming stripped 7 bases from V and 2 bases from J, with 18 bases between. Germline V gene sequence: CDR1 MDHEN, CDR2 SYDVKM. This CDR3 region has 16 residues. CDR3 sequence reads: CASTVAGDSRNQPQHF. DNA of the CDR3: TGTGCCAGCACCGTTGCAGGGGATAGTCGCAATCAGCCCCAGCATTTT.

The V gene is TRBV5-1, the J gene TRBJ1-2, with D possibly TRBD1 on 5 matching bases. Trimming left V 1 base short and J 2 bases short, with 18 bases between. The germline CDR1 and CDR2 sequences are SGHRS and YFSETQ. The CDR3 has 17 residues. CDR3 nucleotides: TGCGCCAGCAGCTTGAGGACATTGCAGGCTGACAACTATGGCTACACCTTC. This encodes CASSLRTLQADNYGYTF. Full variable domain (rest looked up from reference TRBV5-1 and TRBJ1-2): KAGVTQTPRYLIKTRGQQVTLSCSPISGHRSVSWYQQTPGQGLQFLFEYFSETQRNKGNFPGRFSGRQFSNSRSEMNVSTLELGDSALYLCASSLRTLQADNYGYTFGSGTRLTVV.

In DNA form, the CDR3 reads TGCAGTGCTAGTGGGCCAGGGGGGAATGAAAAACTGTTTTTT. Amino acid sequence: CSASGPGGNEKLFF. The V gene is TRBV20-1, the J gene TRBJ1-4; 7 bases match TRBD1. The CDR3 totals 14 residues. After removal of 3 bases from V and 5 bases from J, the junction contained 6 bases not matched to a gene. Germline CDR1 is DFQATT and CDR2 is SNEGSKA (reference sequence).